This TCR beta chain was obtained from a study of blood T cell repertoires in COVID-19 (dated by TCRdb to the early 2020s). Study-level background: Samples from collaborators originated in the United States, Italy and Spain and spanned both the acute and convalescent phases of COVID-19. The material from the prospective study consisted of cDNA or gDNA derived from T cells, B-cell-depleted T cells, or PBMCs. The dataset comprised deeply sampled blood TCRbeta repertoires from subjects exposed to, actively infected with, or recovered from COVID-19. The repertoires were released in a freely available public database intended as a resource for research on the immune response to SARS-CoV-2. Samples came from the ongoing ImmuneRACE study (first 160 participants) plus 1,254 subjects from 6 global collaborators. Nearly every sample came with metadata listing a de-identified subject ID, COVID-19 status, age in years and sex. Where HLA class I and class II types were available, the types were taken from metadata supplied by the sample provider, not from assay-based typing.

The collaborating institutions used their own protocols to collect whole blood in K2EDTA tubes. For TCRbeta analysis, collaborator samples were shipped as frozen whole blood, as isolated PBMCs, or as DNA extracted from either sample type. TCRbeta CDR3 regions were amplified from genomic DNA using the immunoSEQ Assay, a bias-controlled multiplex PCR. The source study handled its data this way. Within the assay, amplification of reference gene primers was used to estimate how many nucleated cells each sample contained. To quantify the absolute abundance of each unique TCRbeta CDR3 rearrangement, sequence reads were collapsed and filtered. For each sample, productive Simpson clonality was calculated as the square root of Simpson's diversity index over productive rearrangements. What TCRdb holds here is the immuneACCESS table cut down to in-frame rearrangements. Part of the clones is not present; checked against another copy, under half of the missing clones reflect an unresolved V gene, and the others are unexplained. V and J calls and clone size are as listed in that table; D and trimming were resolved from the DNA. In this sample the table shows some 99,000 clones, 70% to 90% of which occur a single time. 4.5% of the sample rests with the top ten.

Results and caveats for the whole study, not just this receptor: The quantity of clinical and demographic metadata differed by source and by participant and was supplied without curation.

As to this clone: Its binding antigen is unknown. Per-base quality was not reported, and no clone a single base away is much larger than it.

According to the germline V gene, CDR1 reads SNHLY and CDR2 reads FYNNEI. V loses 1 base, J loses 4 bases, and the germline ends lie 10 bases apart. Including cysteine and phenylalanine, the CDR3 has 14 amino acids. Only the CDR3 part of the read is kept: 42 bases, read in frame from the first base. Recombination joined TRBV2 with TRBJ1-1; a tentative D match to TRBD1 spans 5 bases. The receptor's source is a man in his sixties or seventies with acute or convalescent COVID-19. The sample taken for sequencing was peripheral blood. The DNA sequence is as follows: TGTGCCAGCAGTGAAGTGGGGAGGGGCACTGAAGCTTTCTTT. This encodes CASSEVGRGTEAFF.